This TCR beta chain was observed in a study of cytomegalovirus exposure and HLA in healthy donors. These donors counted as nominally healthy when sampled, but unrecorded immune exposures were likely. About this clone itself: What it binds is not known.

Researchers ran the PCR with 60 Vbeta and 13 Jbeta primers. Sequencing used immunoSEQ multiplex PCR; TCRdb keeps in-frame clones, though not all of them. The table shows roughly 130,000 clones, with about 80% occurring only once. The V segment lost 1 base and the J segment 5 bases; nucleotides outside the gene matches: 10. There are 16 residues in the CDR3. Germline V CDR1 and CDR2: SGDLS, YYNGEE. Study-level results: The authors confirmed in vitro that a few CMV-associated chains were specific for CMV antigens. Later work found that TCR association rates differed between HLA loci; DRB1 had the most and HLA-C the fewest.

This clonotype originated in a man aged 25-45 years in good health and CMV-seronegative. The J gene is TRBJ2-5, the V gene TRBV9, with TRBD2 matching over 8 bases. The specimen sequenced was PBMCs. This chain's CDR3 is CASSVSPGGAGETQYF. For the CDR3, the DNA is TGTGCCAGCAGCGTATCGCCCGGGGGGGCGGGGGAGACCCAGTACTTC.